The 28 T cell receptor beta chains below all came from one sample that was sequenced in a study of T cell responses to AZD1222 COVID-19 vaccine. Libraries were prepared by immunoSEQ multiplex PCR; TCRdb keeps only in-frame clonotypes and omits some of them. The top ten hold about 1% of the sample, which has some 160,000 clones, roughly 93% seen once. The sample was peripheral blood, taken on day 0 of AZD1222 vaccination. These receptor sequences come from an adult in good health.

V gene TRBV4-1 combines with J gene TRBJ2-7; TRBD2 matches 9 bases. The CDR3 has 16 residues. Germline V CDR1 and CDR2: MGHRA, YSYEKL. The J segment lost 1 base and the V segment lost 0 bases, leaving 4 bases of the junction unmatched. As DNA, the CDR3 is TGCGCCAGCAGCCAAGATGCGGCGGGGGGGTCCTACGAGCAGTACTTC. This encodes CASSQDAAGGSYEQYF.

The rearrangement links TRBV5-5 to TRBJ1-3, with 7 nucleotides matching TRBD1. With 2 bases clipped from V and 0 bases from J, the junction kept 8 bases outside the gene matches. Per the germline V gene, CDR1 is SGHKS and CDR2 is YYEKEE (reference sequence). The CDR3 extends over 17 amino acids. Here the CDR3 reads CASSLQARDSSGNTIYF. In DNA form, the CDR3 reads TGTGCCAGCAGCTTACAGGCCAGGGACAGCTCTGGAAACACCATATATTTT.

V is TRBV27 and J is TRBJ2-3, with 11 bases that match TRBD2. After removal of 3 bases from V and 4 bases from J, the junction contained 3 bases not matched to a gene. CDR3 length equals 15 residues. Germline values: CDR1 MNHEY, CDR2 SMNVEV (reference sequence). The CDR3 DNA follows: TGTGCCAGCAGTTTTTTAGCGGGGGGGCCAGATACGCAGTATTTT. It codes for CASSFLAGGPDTQYF.

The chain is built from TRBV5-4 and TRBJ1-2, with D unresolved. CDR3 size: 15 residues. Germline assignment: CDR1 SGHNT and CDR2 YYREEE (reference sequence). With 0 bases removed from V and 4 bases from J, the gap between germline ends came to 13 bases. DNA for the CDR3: TGTGCCAGCAGCTTGGACACCCAAACTATCTATGGCTACACCTTC. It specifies CASSLDTQTIYGYTF.

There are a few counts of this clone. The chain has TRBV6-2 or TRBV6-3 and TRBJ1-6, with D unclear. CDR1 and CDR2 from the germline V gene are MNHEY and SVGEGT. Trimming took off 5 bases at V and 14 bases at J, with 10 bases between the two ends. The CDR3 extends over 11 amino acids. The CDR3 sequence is CASSADIALHF. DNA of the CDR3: TGTGCCAGCAGTGCGGATATTGCCCTCCACTTT.

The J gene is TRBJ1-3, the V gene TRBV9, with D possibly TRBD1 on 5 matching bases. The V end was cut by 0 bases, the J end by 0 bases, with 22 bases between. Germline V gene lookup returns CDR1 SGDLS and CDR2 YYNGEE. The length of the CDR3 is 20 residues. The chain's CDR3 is CASSVGRGYPLPSSGNTIYF. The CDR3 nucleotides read TGTGCCAGCAGCGTAGGGCGGGGGTATCCTCTCCCTTCCTCTGGAAACACCATATATTTT.

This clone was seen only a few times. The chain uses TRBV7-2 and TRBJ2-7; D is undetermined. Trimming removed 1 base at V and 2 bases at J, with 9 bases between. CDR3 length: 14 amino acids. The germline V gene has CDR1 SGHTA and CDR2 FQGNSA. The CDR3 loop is CASSLETVAYEQYF. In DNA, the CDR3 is TGTGCCAGCAGCTTAGAGACGGTAGCCTACGAGCAGTACTTC.

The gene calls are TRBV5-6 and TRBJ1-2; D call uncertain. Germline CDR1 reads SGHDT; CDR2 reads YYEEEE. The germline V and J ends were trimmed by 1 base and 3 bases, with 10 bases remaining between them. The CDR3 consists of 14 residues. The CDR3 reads CASSLYGEYYGYTF. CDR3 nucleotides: TGTGCCAGCAGCTTGTACGGCGAATACTATGGCTACACCTTC.

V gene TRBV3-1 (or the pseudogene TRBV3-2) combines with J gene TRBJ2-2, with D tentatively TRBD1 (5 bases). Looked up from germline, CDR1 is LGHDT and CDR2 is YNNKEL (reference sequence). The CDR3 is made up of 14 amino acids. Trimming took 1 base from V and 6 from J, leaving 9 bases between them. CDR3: CASSQVRASGELFF. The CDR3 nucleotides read TGTGCCAGCAGCCAAGTCAGGGCTTCCGGGGAGCTGTTTTTT.

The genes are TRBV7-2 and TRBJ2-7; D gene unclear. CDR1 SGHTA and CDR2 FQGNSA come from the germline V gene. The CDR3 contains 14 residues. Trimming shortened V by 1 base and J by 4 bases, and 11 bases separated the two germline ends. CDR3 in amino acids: CASSLEGWSYEQYF. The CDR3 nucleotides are TGTGCCAGCAGCTTAGAGGGTTGGTCGTACGAGCAGTACTTC.

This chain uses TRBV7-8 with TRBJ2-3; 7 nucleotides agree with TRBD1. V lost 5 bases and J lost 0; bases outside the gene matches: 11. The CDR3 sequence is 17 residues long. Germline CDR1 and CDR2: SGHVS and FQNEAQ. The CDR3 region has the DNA TGTGCCAGCAGCCTCGACGGACAGGCTTTTAGCACAGATACGCAGTATTTT. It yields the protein CASSLDGQAFSTDTQYF.

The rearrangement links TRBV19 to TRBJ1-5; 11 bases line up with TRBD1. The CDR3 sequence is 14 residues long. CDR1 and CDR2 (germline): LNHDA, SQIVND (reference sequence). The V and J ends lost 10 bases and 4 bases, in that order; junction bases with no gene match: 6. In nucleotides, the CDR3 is TGTGCCACCTCCGGGACAGGGGGAAATCAGCCCCAGCATTTT. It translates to CATSGTGGNQPQHF.

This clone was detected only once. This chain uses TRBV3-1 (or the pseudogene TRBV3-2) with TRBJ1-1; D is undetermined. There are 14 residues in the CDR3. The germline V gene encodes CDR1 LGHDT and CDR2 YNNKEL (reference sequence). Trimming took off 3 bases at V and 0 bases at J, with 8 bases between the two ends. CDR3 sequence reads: CASSHGILNTEAFF. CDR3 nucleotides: TGTGCCAGCAGCCACGGGATTCTGAACACTGAAGCTTTCTTT.

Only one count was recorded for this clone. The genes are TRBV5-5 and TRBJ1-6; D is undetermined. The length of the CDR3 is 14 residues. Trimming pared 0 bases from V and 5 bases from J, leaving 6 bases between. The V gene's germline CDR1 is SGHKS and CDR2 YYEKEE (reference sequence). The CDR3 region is CASSLGPDNSPLHF. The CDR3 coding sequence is TGTGCCAGCAGCTTGGGGCCGGATAATTCACCCCTCCACTTT. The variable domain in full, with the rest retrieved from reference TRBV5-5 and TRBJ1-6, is DAGVTQSPTHLIKTRGQQVTLRCSPISGHKSVSWYQQVLGQGPQFIFQYYEKEERGRGNFPDRFSARQFPNYSSELNVNALLLGDSALYLCASSLGPDNSPLHFGNGTRLTVT.

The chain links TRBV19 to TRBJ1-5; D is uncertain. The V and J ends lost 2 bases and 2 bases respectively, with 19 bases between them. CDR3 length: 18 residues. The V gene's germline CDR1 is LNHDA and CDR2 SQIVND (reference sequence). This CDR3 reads CASSIIGPPVAGNQPQHF. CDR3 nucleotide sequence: TGTGCCAGTAGTATAATAGGGCCCCCGGTGGCTGGCAATCAGCCCCAGCATTTT.

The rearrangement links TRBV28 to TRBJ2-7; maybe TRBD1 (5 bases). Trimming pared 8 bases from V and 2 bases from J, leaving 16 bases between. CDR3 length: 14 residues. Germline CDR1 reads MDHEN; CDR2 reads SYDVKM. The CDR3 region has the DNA TGTGCCAGCGGATTAGGACACTCCGCCTACGAGCAGTACTTC. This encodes CASGLGHSAYEQYF.

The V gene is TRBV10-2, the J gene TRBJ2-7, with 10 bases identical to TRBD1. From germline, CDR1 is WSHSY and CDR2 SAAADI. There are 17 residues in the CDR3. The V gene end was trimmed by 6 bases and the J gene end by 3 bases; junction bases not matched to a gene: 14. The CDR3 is CASRLTGQGPRGYEQYF. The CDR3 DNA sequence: TGCGCCAGCAGACTTACGGGACAGGGGCCTCGGGGCTACGAGCAGTACTTC.

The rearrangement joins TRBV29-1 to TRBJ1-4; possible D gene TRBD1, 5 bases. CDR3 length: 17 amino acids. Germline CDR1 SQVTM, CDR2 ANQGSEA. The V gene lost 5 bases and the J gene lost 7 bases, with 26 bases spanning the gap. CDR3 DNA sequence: TGCAGCGTTCCGGGGACCGCCTACTCAGTCATAGGTGAAAAACTGTTTTTT. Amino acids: CSVPGTAYSVIGEKLFF.

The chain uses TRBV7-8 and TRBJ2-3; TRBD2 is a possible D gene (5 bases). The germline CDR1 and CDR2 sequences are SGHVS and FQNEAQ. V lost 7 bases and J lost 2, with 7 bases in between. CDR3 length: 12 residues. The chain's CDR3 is CASKRYTDTQYF. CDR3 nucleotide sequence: TGTGCCAGCAAGCGGTACACAGATACGCAGTATTTT.

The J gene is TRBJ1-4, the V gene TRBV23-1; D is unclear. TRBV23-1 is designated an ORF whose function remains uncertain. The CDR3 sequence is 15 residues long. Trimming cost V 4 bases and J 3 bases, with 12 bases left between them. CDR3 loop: CASSPPTGPNEKLFF. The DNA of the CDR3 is TGCGCCAGCAGTCCCCCGACCGGTCCTAATGAAAAACTGTTTTTT.

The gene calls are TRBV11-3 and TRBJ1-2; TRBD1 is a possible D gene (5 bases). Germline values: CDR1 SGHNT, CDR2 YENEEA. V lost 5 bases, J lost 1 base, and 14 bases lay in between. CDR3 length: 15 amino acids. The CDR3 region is CASSPLGGINYGYTF. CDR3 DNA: TGTGCCAGCAGCCCCCTGGGGGGTATTAACTATGGCTACACCTTC.

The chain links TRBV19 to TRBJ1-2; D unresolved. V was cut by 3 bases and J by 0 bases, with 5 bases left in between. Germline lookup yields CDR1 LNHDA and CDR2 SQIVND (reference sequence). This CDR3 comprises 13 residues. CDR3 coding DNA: TGTGCCAGTAGTATCGGTACTAACTATGGCTACACCTTC. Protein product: CASSIGTNYGYTF. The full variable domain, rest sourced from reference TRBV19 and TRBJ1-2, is DGGITQSPKYLFRKEGQNVTLSCEQNLNHDAMYWYRQDPGQGLRLIYYSQIVNDFQKGDIAEGYSVSREKKESFPLTVTSAQKNPTAFYLCASSIGTNYGYTFGSGTRLTVV.

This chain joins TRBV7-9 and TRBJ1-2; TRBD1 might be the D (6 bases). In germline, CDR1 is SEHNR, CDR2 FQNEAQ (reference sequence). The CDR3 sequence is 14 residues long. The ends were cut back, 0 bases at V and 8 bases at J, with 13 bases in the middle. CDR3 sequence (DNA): TGTGCCAGCAGCTTAGCGCATCGACAGGCAGGCTACACCTTC. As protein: CASSLAHRQAGYTF.

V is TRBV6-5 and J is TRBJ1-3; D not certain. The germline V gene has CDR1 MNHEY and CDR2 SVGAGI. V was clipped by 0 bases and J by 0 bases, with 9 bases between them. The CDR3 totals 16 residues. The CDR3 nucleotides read TGTGCCAGCAGTTACTCGAATCTATTCTCTGGAAACACCATATATTTT. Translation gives CASSYSNLFSGNTIYF.

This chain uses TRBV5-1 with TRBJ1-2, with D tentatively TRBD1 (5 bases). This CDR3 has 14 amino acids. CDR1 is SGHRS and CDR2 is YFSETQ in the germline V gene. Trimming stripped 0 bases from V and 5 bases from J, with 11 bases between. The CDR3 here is CASSLGRDPYGYTF. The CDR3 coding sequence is TGCGCCAGCAGCTTGGGCCGGGACCCTTATGGCTACACCTTC. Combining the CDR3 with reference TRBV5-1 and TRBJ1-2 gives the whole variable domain KAGVTQTPRYLIKTRGQQVTLSCSPISGHRSVSWYQQTPGQGLQFLFEYFSETQRNKGNFPGRFSGRQFSNSRSEMNVSTLELGDSALYLCASSLGRDPYGYTFGSGTRLTVV.

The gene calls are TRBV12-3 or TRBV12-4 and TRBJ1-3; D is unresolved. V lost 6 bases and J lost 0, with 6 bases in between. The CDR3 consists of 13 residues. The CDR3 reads CASRFTSGNTIYF. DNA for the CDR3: TGTGCCAGCAGGTTCACCTCTGGAAACACCATATATTTT.

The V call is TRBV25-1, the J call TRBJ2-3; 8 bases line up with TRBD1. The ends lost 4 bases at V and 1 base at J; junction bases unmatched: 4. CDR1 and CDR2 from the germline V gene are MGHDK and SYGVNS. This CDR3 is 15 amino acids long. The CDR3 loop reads CASSAGQGRTDTQYF. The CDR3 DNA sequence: TGTGCCAGCAGTGCTGGACAGGGACGCACAGATACGCAGTATTTT. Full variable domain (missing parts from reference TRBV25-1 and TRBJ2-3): EADIYQTPRYLVIGTGKKITLECSQTMGHDKMYWYQQDPGMELHLIHYSYGVNSTEKGDLSSESTVSRIRTEHFPLTLESARPSHTSQYLCASSAGQGRTDTQYFGPGTRLTVL.

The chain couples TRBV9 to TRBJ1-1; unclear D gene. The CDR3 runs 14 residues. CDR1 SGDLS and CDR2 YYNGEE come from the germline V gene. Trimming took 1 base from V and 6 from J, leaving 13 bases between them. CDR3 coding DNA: TGTGCCAGCAGCGTAAGCGGCCGGGCTGCTGAAGCTTTCTTT. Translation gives CASSVSGRAAEAFF.